One and the same sample provided the 19 T cell receptor beta chains below, sequenced in a study of a mutant IDH1 vaccine in newly diagnosed glioma. The antigens of these receptors remain unknown. The sample's time point: week 47, end of study. Every single dose of the vaccine, 300 ug of mutant IDH1 20-mer peptide, came with topical imiquimod. This table comes from immunoSEQ multiplex PCR, and its TCRdb copy is limited to in-frame clones, with some not included. The sample has about 85,000 clones, under 90% seen once. Sample: PBMCs, taken from a glioma patient whose treatment included an IDH1 peptide vaccine. The receptors originated from a woman aged 45-65 years with glioma.

The chain is built from TRBV10-3 and TRBJ1-1, with TRBD1 as a possible D gene (5 bases). This CDR3 region has 14 residues. The V gene lost 4 bases and the J gene lost 5 bases, with 14 bases spanning the gap. Germline CDR1 ENHRY, CDR2 SYGVKD. Written as DNA, the CDR3 is TGTGCCATCAGTGGGACCCGAGGGGAGACTGAAGCTTTCTTT. Its protein is CAISGTRGETEAFF.

The chain couples TRBV7-3 to TRBJ2-3; D might be TRBD1 (6 bases). CDR1 and CDR2 (germline): SGHTA, FQGTGA. Trimming cost V 5 bases and J 0 bases, with 27 bases left between them. The CDR3 contains 20 residues. The CDR3 here is CASSPRSTGWEPRSTDTQYF. The CDR3 DNA reads as TGTGCCAGCAGCCCCAGGTCGACAGGTTGGGAGCCAAGAAGCACAGATACGCAGTATTTT.

On this clone: Other DNA sequences in this specimen translate into the identical CDR3. The chain has TRBV6-1 and TRBJ2-2, with TRBD2 matching over 7 bases. The CDR3 length is 14 residues. Germline V gene sequence: CDR1 MNHNS, CDR2 SASEGT. J lost 1 base, V lost 8 bases, and 4 bases had no gene match. Here the CDR3 DNA reads TGTGCCAGCCGGGAGGCGGAGAACACCGGGGAGCTGTTTTTT. It is translated as CASREAENTGELFF.

The V call is TRBV27, the J call TRBJ1-2; TRBD1 aligns across 8 bases. Germline CDR1 and CDR2: MNHEY and SMNVEV (reference sequence). The ends lost 5 bases at V and 2 bases at J; junction bases unmatched: 4. This CDR3 region has 14 residues. The CDR3: CASSQQGGNYGYTF. The CDR3 DNA reads TGTGCCAGCAGTCAACAGGGGGGGAACTATGGCTACACCTTC.

This clone was seen just once. J is TRBJ1-1 and V is TRBV10-3, with TRBD1 as a possible D gene (5 bases). V dropped 0 bases and J dropped 1 base, with 15 bases sitting between them. This CDR3 has 17 residues. In germline, CDR1 is ENHRY, CDR2 SYGVKD. CDR3 nucleotide sequence: TGTGCCATCAGTGAGTCTCCCCAGGACACCGAGAACACTGAAGCTTTCTTT. Translated, it gives CAISESPQDTENTEAFF.

The rearrangement uses TRBV15 and TRBJ1-1, with a tentative D call TRBD1 (5 bases). Trimming took 2 bases from V and 0 from J, leaving 13 bases between them. This CDR3 contains 16 residues. Germline assignment: CDR1 LNHNV and CDR2 YYDKDF (reference sequence). CDR3 nucleotide sequence: TGTGCCACCAGCAGAACCCCCGGGGCCATGAACACTGAAGCTTTCTTT. It yields the protein CATSRTPGAMNTEAFF.

The CDR3 protein is CAIRDAMRGEQFF. The DNA for the CDR3 is TGTGCCATCCGGGACGCCATGAGGGGTGAGCAGTTCTTC. This chain links TRBV10-3 with TRBJ2-1, with D tentatively TRBD1 or TRBD2 (5 bases each). The CDR3 covers 13 residues. The germline CDR1 and CDR2 sequences are ENHRY and SYGVKD. Between the trimmed V and J ends, which lost 8 bases and 9 bases, there was a span of 17 bases.

The genes are TRBV5-1 and TRBJ2-2; a possible D gene is TRBD1 (6 bases). The germline V gene has CDR1 SGHRS and CDR2 YFSETQ. This CDR3 has 14 amino acids. Trimming took 0 bases from V and 4 from J, leaving 7 bases between them. CDR3 loop: CASSLDRVTGELFF. The CDR3 DNA reads TGCGCCAGCAGCTTGGACAGGGTCACCGGGGAGCTGTTTTTT. Supplemented by reference TRBV5-1 and TRBJ2-2, the full variable domain reads KAGVTQTPRYLIKTRGQQVTLSCSPISGHRSVSWYQQTPGQGLQFLFEYFSETQRNKGNFPGRFSGRQFSNSRSEMNVSTLELGDSALYLCASSLDRVTGELFFGEGSRLTVL.

The J gene is TRBJ2-3, the V gene TRBV29-1; no definite D call. Germline V CDR1 and CDR2: SQVTM, ANQGSEA. V lost 4 bases and J 9 bases, leaving 14 bases between the germline ends. This CDR3 is built from 12 residues. The CDR3 loop is CSVASLSGTQYF. The CDR3 nucleotides read TGCAGCGTTGCGTCCTTGTCGGGCACGCAGTATTTT.

This chain links TRBV30 with TRBJ2-2; 9 bases are shared with TRBD2. The trim removed 7 bases at V and 6 bases at J, leaving 9 bases unmatched. This CDR3 spans 14 amino acids. From germline, CDR1 is GTSNPN and CDR2 SVGIG (reference sequence). The CDR3, as DNA: TGTGCCTCCCCGGGACTAGCTAGACCCGGGGAGCTGTTTTTT. The encoded protein is CASPGLARPGELFF.

The CDR3 protein is CASSLADTYEQYF. The CDR3 DNA is TGTGCCAGCAGTTTGGCAGACACCTACGAGCAGTACTTC. This chain links TRBV27 with TRBJ2-7; unclear D gene. The germline V gene encodes CDR1 MNHEY and CDR2 SMNVEV (reference sequence). This CDR3 has 13 residues. Trimming stripped 3 bases from V and 2 bases from J, with 8 bases between.

In DNA, the CDR3 is TGTGCCAGTCACTCTAGCGAGAGCTCCTACGAGCAGTACTTC. It encodes CASHSSESSYEQYF. The genes are TRBV7-9 and TRBJ2-7; D is possibly TRBD2 (6 bases). The CDR3 contains 14 residues. Germline values: CDR1 SEHNR, CDR2 FQNEAQ (reference sequence). V lost 9 bases to trimming and J lost 0 bases, with 15 bases between them.

The J gene is TRBJ1-5, the V gene TRBV28; 7 bases match TRBD1. The CDR3 contains 13 residues. Germline V CDR1 and CDR2: MDHEN, SYDVKM. V shed 7 bases, J shed 2 bases, and the junction held 2 bases outside the gene matches. The CDR3 protein is CASTGTGNQPQHF. As DNA, the CDR3 is TGTGCCAGCACTGGGACAGGCAATCAGCCCCAGCATTTT.

The chain uses TRBV5-1 and TRBJ1-4, with D unresolved. Germline V gene sequence: CDR1 SGHRS, CDR2 YFSETQ. V was pared by 7 bases and J by 8 bases, with 15 bases between. The CDR3 is 13 residues long. The CDR3 reads CASAVGWEEKLFF. The CDR3 region has the DNA TGCGCCAGCGCCGTAGGCTGGGAAGAAAAACTGTTTTTT.

The DNA of the CDR3 is TGCAGTGCTAGACCGGGGAATGAGCAGTTCTTC. It is translated as CSARPGNEQFF. The chain recombines TRBV20-1 with TRBJ2-1; possibly TRBD2 for D (5 bases). There are 11 residues in the CDR3. The V gene's germline CDR1 is DFQATT and CDR2 SNEGSKA (reference sequence). V was cut by 2 bases and J by 7 bases, with 6 bases left in between.

The chain recombines TRBV6-5 with TRBJ1-2, with D possibly matching TRBD1 (5 bases). Germline V gives CDR1 MNHEY, CDR2 SVGAGI. The V end was cut by 7 bases, the J end by 1 base, with 13 bases between. This CDR3 is 14 amino acids long. The CDR3 DNA sequence: TGTGCCAGCACCCAATGGGGCGGTAACTATGGCTACACCTTC. Translated: CASTQWGGNYGYTF.

V usage is TRBV30 and J usage is TRBJ1-5, with D maybe TRBD1 (5 bases). Looked up from germline, CDR1 is GTSNPN and CDR2 is SVGIG (reference sequence). V was pared by 3 bases and J by 2 bases, with 8 bases between. The CDR3 loop spans 13 amino acids. The CDR3 loop reads CAWRLGGNQPQHF. CDR3 DNA sequence: TGTGCCTGGAGGCTGGGGGGCAATCAGCCCCAGCATTTT.

V gene TRBV29-1 combines with J gene TRBJ2-3; 13 positions match TRBD2. There are 13 residues in the CDR3. J gave up 4 bases and V 7 bases, and 2 bases lay outside the gene matches. CDR1 SQVTM and CDR2 ANQGSEA come from the germline V gene. CDR3 in amino acids: CSATSGRADTQYF. The CDR3 DNA sequence: TGCAGCGCTACTAGCGGGAGGGCAGATACGCAGTATTTT.

The V gene is TRBV6-5, the J gene TRBJ2-7; 9 positions agree with TRBD2. Germline CDR1 reads MNHEY; CDR2 reads SVGAGI. With V trimmed by 5 bases and J by 1 base, 3 bases remained unmatched. This CDR3 is 14 amino acids long. CDR3 in amino acids: CASSPGLASYEQYF. CDR3 DNA: TGTGCCAGCAGTCCAGGACTAGCGTCCTACGAGCAGTACTTC.